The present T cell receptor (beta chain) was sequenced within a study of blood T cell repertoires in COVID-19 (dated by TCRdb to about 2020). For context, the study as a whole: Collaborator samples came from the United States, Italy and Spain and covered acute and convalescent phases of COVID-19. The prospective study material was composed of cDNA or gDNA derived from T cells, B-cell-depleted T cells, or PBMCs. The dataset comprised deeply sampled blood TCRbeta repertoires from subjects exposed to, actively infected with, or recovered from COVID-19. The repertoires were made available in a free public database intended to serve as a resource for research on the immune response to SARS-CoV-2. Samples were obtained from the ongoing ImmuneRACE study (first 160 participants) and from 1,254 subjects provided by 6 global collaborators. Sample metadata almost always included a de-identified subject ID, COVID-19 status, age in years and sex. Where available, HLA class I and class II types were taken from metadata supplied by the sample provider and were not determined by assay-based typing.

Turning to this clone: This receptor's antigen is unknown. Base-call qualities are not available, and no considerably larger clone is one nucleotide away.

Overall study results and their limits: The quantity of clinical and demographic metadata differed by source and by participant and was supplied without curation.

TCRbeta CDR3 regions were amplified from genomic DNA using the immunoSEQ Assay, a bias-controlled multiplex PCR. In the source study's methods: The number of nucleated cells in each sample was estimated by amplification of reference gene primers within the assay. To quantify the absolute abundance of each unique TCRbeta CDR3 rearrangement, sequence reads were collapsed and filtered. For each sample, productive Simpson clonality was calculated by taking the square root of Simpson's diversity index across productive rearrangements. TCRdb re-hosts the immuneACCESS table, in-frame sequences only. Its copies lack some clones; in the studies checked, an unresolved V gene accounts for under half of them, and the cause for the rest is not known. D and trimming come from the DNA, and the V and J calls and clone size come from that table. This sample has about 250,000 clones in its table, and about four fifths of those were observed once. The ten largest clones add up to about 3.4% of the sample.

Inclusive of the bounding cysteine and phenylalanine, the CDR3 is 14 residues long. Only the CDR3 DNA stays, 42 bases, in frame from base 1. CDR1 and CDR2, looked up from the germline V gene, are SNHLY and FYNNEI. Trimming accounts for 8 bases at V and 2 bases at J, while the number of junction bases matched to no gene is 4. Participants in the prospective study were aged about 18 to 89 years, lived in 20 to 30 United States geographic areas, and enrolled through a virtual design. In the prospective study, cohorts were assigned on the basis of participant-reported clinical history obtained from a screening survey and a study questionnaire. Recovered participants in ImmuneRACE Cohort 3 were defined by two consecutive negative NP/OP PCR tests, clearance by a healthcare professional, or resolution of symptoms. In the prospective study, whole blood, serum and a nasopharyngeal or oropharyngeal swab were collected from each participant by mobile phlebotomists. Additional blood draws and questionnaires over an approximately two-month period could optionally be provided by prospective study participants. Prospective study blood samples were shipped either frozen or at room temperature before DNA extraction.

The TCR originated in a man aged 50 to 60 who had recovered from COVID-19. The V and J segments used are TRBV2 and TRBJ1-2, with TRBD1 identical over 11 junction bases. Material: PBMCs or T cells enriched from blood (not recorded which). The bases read TGTGCCAGCCGGGACAGGGGGGAAAACTATGGCTACACCTTC. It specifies CASRDRGENYGYTF.